The clone carrying this T cell receptor (beta chain) has more than one count but fewer than ten. This entry is derived from a study of blood T cell repertoires in COVID-19. Study summary: Sites across the United States, Italy and Spain contributed samples from acute and convalescent COVID-19. Sources were T cells, B-cell-depleted T cells, or PBMCs; the material itself was cDNA or gDNA.

Germline CDR1 is SGHKS and CDR2 is YYEKEE (reference sequence). The CDR3 loop spans 16 amino acids. V was cut by 0 bases and J by 0 bases, with 12 bases left in between. Per the original methods: Estimation of nucleated cell counts relied on the amplification of reference gene primers. The repertoire was sequenced with immunoSEQ multiplex PCR; TCRdb's copy has only in-frame clones and lacks some. The DNA gave D and trimming, while V, J and clone size come from that table. Of 110,000 or so clones listed, 85% to 90% were seen once; the top ten hold approximately 5%. This TCR was sampled from an older woman with COVID-19, enrolled during active disease. Specimen: peripheral blood. V gene TRBV5-5 combines with J gene TRBJ1-2, with D perhaps matching TRBD1 (5 bases). CDR3: CASSLAGTGANYGYTF. The CDR3 DNA reads as TGTGCCAGCAGCTTGGCCGGGACGGGAGCTAACTATGGCTACACCTTC.